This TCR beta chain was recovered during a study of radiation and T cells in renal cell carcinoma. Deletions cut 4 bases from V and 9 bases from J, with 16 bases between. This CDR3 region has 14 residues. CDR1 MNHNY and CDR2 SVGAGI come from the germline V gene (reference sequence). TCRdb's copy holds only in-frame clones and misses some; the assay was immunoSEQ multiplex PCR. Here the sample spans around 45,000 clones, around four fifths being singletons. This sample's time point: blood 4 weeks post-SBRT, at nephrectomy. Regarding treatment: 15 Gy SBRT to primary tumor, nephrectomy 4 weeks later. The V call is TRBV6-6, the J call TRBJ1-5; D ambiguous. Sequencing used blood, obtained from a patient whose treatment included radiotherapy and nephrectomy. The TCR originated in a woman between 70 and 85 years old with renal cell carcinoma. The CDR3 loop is CASSLQMDAWPQHF. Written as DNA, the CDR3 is TGTGCCAGCAGTTTACAGATGGATGCATGGCCCCAGCATTTT.